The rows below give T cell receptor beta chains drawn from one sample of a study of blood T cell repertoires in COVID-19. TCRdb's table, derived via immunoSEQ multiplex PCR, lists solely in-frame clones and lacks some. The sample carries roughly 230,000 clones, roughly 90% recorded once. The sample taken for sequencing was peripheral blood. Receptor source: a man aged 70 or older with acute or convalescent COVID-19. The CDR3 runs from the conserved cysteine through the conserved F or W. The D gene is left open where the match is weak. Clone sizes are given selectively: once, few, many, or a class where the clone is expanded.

TGTGCCAGCAGTTACTCCTCAGGTCTGGGCTCGAATGAGCAGTTCTTC | CASSYSSGLGSNEQFF | - | TRBJ2-1 | once | TRBV6-5
TGTGCCAGCAGTTACTCGATAAGGGTGGGGGCCGGAGCTTTCTTT | CASSYSIRVGAGAFF | - | TRBJ1-1 | once | TRBV6-5
TGTGCCAGCAGCTCCCGTGGGGCGGGAGGGCCGGGGGATGAGCAGTTCTTC | CASSSRGAGGPGDEQFF | TRBD2 | TRBJ2-1 | - | TRBV7-3
TGTGCCACCAGCATAAGCGGGAGAGGAGAGACCCAGTACTTC | CATSISGRGETQYF | TRBD2 | TRBJ2-5 | - | TRBV15
TGTGCCAGCAGCTTAGCGGACGGGACAGGGGACGATGAGCAGTTCTTC | CASSLADGTGDDEQFF | TRBD1 | TRBJ2-1 | - | TRBV7-9
TGTGCCAGCAGAAGCGTAAACTCCTACAATGAGCAGTTCTTC | CASRSVNSYNEQFF | - | TRBJ2-1 | - | TRBV9
TGTGCCAGCAGCCCAGGAATGGCGGGAGAGTACACCGGGGAGCTGTTTTTT | CASSPGMAGEYTGELFF | TRBD2 | TRBJ2-2 | few | TRBV7-9
TGTGCCAGTAGTATCACCCTCGACAGGGCCCTACACAATGAGCAGTTCTTC | CASSITLDRALHNEQFF | TRBD1 | TRBJ2-1 | once | TRBV19
TGTGCCAGCAGGGCTCCCTACGAGCAGTACTTC | CASRAPYEQYF | - | TRBJ2-7 | many | TRBV6-5
TGTGCCAGCAGTTACAGTGAGAATCAGCCCCAGCATTTT | CASSYSENQPQHF | - | TRBJ1-5 | few | TRBV6-2/TRBV6-3
TGTGCCAGCAGCTTAGTTTACGGTCCAGGGAACACCGGGGAGCTGTTTTTT | CASSLVYGPGNTGELFF | - | TRBJ2-2 | - | TRBV11-3
TGTGCCAGCAGCCCCACAGGGGGCGAGCAGTTCTTC | CASSPTGGEQFF | TRBD1 | TRBJ2-1 | - | TRBV7-9
TGTGCCAGCAGTCCTTGGGCGACAGGGATCGACGAGCAGTACTTC | CASSPWATGIDEQYF | TRBD1 | TRBJ2-7 | few | TRBV28
TGTGCCAGTAGTATAGACTACCGGGACACCTCTGGAAACACCATATATTTT | CASSIDYRDTSGNTIYF | - | TRBJ1-3 | - | TRBV19
TGTGCCAGCAGCCTCCTCATTCGGGGGGCAGGTGGCTACACCTTC | CASSLLIRGAGGYTF | - | TRBJ1-2 | - | TRBV28
TGTGCCAGCAGTTTACAGGGGGCCCGTGGCTACACCTTC | CASSLQGARGYTF | TRBD1 | TRBJ1-2 | - | TRBV27
TGTGCCATCAGCCTAACTTTGGTTACCTCTGGAAACACCATATATTTT | CAISLTLVTSGNTIYF | - | TRBJ1-3 | - | TRBV10-3
TGTGCCAGCAGCTCCTCAATAGCGGGAGCGGTCACGCATACGCAGTATTTT | CASSSSIAGAVTHTQYF | TRBD2 | TRBJ2-3 | - | TRBV7-2
TGTGCCAGCAGTGAGCGGGCGGCACTCTCCTACGAGCAGTACTTC | CASSERAALSYEQYF | - | TRBJ2-7 | - | TRBV2
TGTGCTAGTGGTTTGACAGGGACGACTACAAGGGGAAACACCATATATTTT | CASGLTGTTTRGNTIYF | - | TRBJ1-3 | - | TRBV12-5
TGCGCCAGCAGCTTTTACCGGGACAGCTGGGATGAGCAGTTCTTC | CASSFYRDSWDEQFF | TRBD1 | TRBJ2-1 | - | TRBV5-1
TGTGCCAGCAGCTTGTTGTCAGGGGGCTCCTATGGCTACACCTTC | CASSLLSGGSYGYTF | TRBD1 | TRBJ1-2 | - | TRBV5-6
TGTGCCAGCAGCGTAGGTCAGGGGACTGGGGCCAACGTCCTGACTTTC | CASSVGQGTGANVLTF | - | TRBJ2-6 | - | TRBV9
TGTGCCAGCAGCCCCGGAGGGGCCCAGCCCCAGCATTTT | CASSPGGAQPQHF | - | TRBJ1-5 | - | TRBV11-2
TGTGCCAGCAGGCTAGCGGGAGAAGAGCAGTACTTC | CASRLAGEEQYF | TRBD2 | TRBJ2-7 | - | TRBV11-1
TGTGCCTGGAGTTCGTCTTCCTACGAGCAGTACTTC | CAWSSSSYEQYF | - | TRBJ2-7 | - | TRBV30
TGTGCCAGTAGTGTTGACAGGTTGAACACTGAAGCTTTCTTT | CASSVDRLNTEAFF | - | TRBJ1-1 | - | TRBV19
TGTGCCAGCAGTGAATGGGGACAGGGAAATGAAAAACTGTTTTTT | CASSEWGQGNEKLFF | TRBD1 | TRBJ1-4 | - | TRBV6-1
TGTGCCAGCACCTCTTTGCGACTAGCGGGAGGGGAGGGGACCCAGTACTTC | CASTSLRLAGGEGTQYF | TRBD2 | TRBJ2-5 | - | TRBV28
TGTGCCACCAGTAGGGCCCAGGGGGCCCATGAGCAGTTCTTC | CATSRAQGAHEQFF | TRBD1 | TRBJ2-1 | - | TRBV24-1
TGTGCCAGCAGCTTCGGGACAGGGCCCTACAATGAGCAGTTCTTC | CASSFGTGPYNEQFF | TRBD1 | TRBJ2-1 | once | TRBV7-9
TGTGCCAGCAGTTTCGCGGGACAGTTTTACGAGCAGTACTTC | CASSFAGQFYEQYF | - | TRBJ2-7 | few | TRBV6-2/TRBV6-3
TGTGCCAGCAGTTCCTACAGGGGGGATCAGCCCCAGCATTTT | CASSSYRGDQPQHF | TRBD1 | TRBJ1-5 | - | TRBV6-5
TGTGCCAGCAGAAGACAGTTACAAGAGACCCAGTACTTC | CASRRQLQETQYF | - | TRBJ2-5 | - | TRBV2
TGTGCCAGCAGCCCCCGCTGGCGGCTACGCGCCGGGGAGCTGTTTTTT | CASSPRWRLRAGELFF | - | TRBJ2-2 | - | TRBV13
TGTGCCAGCAGTGAGGAGGATCTCAAGTTCTTC | CASSEEDLKFF | - | TRBJ2-1 | - | TRBV6-1
TGTGCCAGCAGCTTAGGAGGCAGTCTAGCCAAAAACATTCAGTACTTC | CASSLGGSLAKNIQYF | - | TRBJ2-4 | - | TRBV7-2
TGTGCCAGTAGTTTCAGACAGGGGGCAGTTTCTAACTATGGCTACACCTTC | CASSFRQGAVSNYGYTF | TRBD1 | TRBJ1-2 | once | TRBV19
TGTGCCAGTGCCGGTGAGAGGAGGAACACCGGGGAGCTGTTTTTT | CASAGERRNTGELFF | - | TRBJ2-2 | - | TRBV19
TGTGCCAGCAGTTTCCCGGGGCCCCAGCATTTT | CASSFPGPQHF | - | TRBJ1-5 | - | TRBV12-3/TRBV12-4
TGTGCCAGCAGGACAGGCAATCAGCCCCAGCATTTT | CASRTGNQPQHF | - | TRBJ1-5 | - | TRBV6-5